This TCR beta chain stems from a study of T cells in Graves' hyperthyroidism and ophthalmopathy. Patients showing uncontrolled infection, other autoimmune disease, pregnancy or lactation were ineligible. Amplification of TCR beta CDR3 regions was performed using RNA transcripts as template. An initial round of RT-PCR targeting the TCR CDR3 relied on the HTBI primer set. From the multiplex PCR reads, TCRdb called clonotypes with MiXCR, one entry per CDR3 protein. The sample has around 340,000 distinct CDR3 sequences, around a fifth seen once; the top ten hold around half. CDR3 length: 21 amino acids. J was trimmed by 0 bases and V by 8 bases; bases with no gene match: 25.

The rearrangement joins TRBV12-3 or TRBV12-4 to TRBJ2-1; 7 positions match TRBD2. The sequencing sample was made of blood. The TCR comes from a woman between 50 and 59 years old with Graves' hyperthyroidism. Here the CDR3 DNA reads TGTGCCAGCGGGGGTGGTGCAGGGAAAGGGGACTGGACTAGCTCCTACAATGAGCAGTTCTTC. This sequence encodes CASGGGAGKGDWTSSYNEQFF.